Shown below are 3 T cell receptor beta chains from a single sample sequenced in a study of blood T cell repertoires in COVID-19. Sequencing was performed with immunoSEQ multiplex PCR; in TCRdb, only in-frame clones are kept and a portion is missing. Of about 110,000 clones detected, over 60% appear once; the ten largest clones hold about 4.5%. The sample comprised peripheral blood. These TCRs come from a human donor in a cohort sampled during active or convalescent COVID-19.

This clone was counted only a few times. This chain links TRBV12-3 or TRBV12-4 with TRBJ1-1; D might be TRBD1 (6 bases). Trimming took 3 bases from V and 3 from J, leaving 8 bases between them. The CDR3 is made up of 13 amino acids. DNA of the CDR3: TGTGCCAGCAGTTTTAGGGGGTACACTGAAGCTTTCTTT. Residues: CASSFRGYTEAFF.

This chain uses TRBV6-6 with TRBJ1-1, with D unclear. Between the trimmed V and J ends, which lost 2 bases and 0 bases, there was a span of 13 bases. CDR3 length equals 16 residues. CDR1 MNHNY and CDR2 SVGAGI come from the germline V gene (reference sequence). DNA of the CDR3: TGTGCCAGCAGTTACGGGCCTGGCGTAATGAACACTGAAGCTTTCTTT. This gives the protein CASSYGPGVMNTEAFF.

The gene calls are TRBV28 and TRBJ1-5; D might be TRBD1 (6 bases). Per germline, CDR1 MDHEN and CDR2 SYDVKM. The length of the CDR3 is 18 residues. The V end was cut by 7 bases, the J end by 0 bases, with 22 bases between. The CDR3 region is CASTSPGQLSYSNQPQHF. For the CDR3, the DNA is TGTGCCAGCACCTCCCCCGGACAGCTTTCATATAGCAATCAGCCCCAGCATTTT. The entire variable domain, with the rest obtained from reference TRBV28 and TRBJ1-5, is as follows: DVKVTQSSRYLVKRTGEKVFLECVQDMDHENMFWYRQDPGLGLRLIYFSYDVKMKEKGDIPEGYSVSREKKERFSLILESASTNQTSMYLCASTSPGQLSYSNQPQHFGDGTRLSIL.